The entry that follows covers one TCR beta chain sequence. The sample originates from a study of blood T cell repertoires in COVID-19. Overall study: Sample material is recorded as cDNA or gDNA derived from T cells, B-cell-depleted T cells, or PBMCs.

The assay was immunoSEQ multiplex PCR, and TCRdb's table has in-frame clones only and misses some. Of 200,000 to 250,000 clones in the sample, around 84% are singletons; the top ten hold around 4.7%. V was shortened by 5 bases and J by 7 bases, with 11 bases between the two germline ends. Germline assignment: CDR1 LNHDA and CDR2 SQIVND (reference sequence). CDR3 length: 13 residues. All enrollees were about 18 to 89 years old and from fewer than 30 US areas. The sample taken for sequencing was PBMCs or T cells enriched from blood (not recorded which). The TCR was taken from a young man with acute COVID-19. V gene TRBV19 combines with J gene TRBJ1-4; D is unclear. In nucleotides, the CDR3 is TGTGCCAGTAGTGAGGGATTGACTGAAAAACTGTTTTTT. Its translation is CASSEGLTEKLFF.